This entry concerns a single T cell receptor (beta chain). The antigen remains undetermined. The data were obtained in a study of cytomegalovirus exposure and HLA in healthy donors. Overall study: Among the 398 genotyped donors, just over 80% were placed in the Caucasian-associated ancestry cluster.

PCR primers comprised 60 Vbeta and 13 Jbeta primers. Methods used by the authors: Per a later analysis, the number of unique TCR beta chains was roughly 80 million, of which 9 million to 14 million were shared. Here immunoSEQ multiplex PCR was the method, and the copy in TCRdb shows in-frame clones only, minus some. V, J and clone size derive from that table, while D and trimming were established from the DNA sequence. There are hundreds of thousands of clones in the sample; just over 70% occur only once, and approximately 2.3% lies in the top ten. Findings and limits, study-wide: When presence/absence was analysed, sequencing depth was taken to be roughly uniform across donors.

Trimming cost V 5 bases and J 9 bases; bases outside gene matches: 13. The CDR3 is made up of 16 amino acids. Looked up from germline, CDR1 is MDHEN and CDR2 is SYDVKM. The TCR comes from a female donor in good health and CMV-seronegative. The rearrangement joins TRBV28 to TRBJ2-1; 10 nucleotides align to TRBD2. The source material was PBMCs. The CDR3 sequence: CASSLRQLAGHGEQFF. In DNA form, the CDR3 reads TGTGCCAGCAGTCTGAGACAACTAGCGGGGCATGGTGAGCAGTTCTTC. Full variable domain (remainder filled in from reference TRBV28 and TRBJ2-1): DVKVTQSSRYLVKRTGEKVFLECVQDMDHENMFWYRQDPGLGLRLIYFSYDVKMKEKGDIPEGYSVSREKKERFSLILESASTNQTSMYLCASSLRQLAGHGEQFFGPGTRLTVL.